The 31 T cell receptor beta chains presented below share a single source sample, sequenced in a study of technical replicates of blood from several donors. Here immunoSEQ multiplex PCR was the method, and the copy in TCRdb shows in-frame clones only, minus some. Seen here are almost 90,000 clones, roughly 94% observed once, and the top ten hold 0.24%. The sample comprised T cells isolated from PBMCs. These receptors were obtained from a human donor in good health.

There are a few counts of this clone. The CDR3 nucleotides read TGTGCCACCAGCAGAGTTGGGGCAGAAGCTTTCTTT. Residues: CATSRVGAEAFF. The J gene is TRBJ1-1, the V gene TRBV15, with D maybe TRBD1 (5 bases). Germline values: CDR1 LNHNV, CDR2 YYDKDF (reference sequence). The ends were cut back, 1 base at V and 8 bases at J, with 8 bases in the middle. This CDR3 contains 12 residues.

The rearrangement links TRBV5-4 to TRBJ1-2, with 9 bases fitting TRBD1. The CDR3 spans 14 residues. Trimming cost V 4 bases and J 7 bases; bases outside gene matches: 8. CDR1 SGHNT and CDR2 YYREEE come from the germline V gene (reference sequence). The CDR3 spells CASSPDRGDSGYTF. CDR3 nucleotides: TGTGCCAGCAGCCCGGACAGGGGAGATAGTGGCTACACCTTC.

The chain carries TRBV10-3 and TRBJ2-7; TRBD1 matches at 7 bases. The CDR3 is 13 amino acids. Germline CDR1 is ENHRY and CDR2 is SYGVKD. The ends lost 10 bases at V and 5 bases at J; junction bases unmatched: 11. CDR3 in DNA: TGTGCCACAGAAGGGGGCAATATCGACGAGCAGTACTTC. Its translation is CATEGGNIDEQYF.

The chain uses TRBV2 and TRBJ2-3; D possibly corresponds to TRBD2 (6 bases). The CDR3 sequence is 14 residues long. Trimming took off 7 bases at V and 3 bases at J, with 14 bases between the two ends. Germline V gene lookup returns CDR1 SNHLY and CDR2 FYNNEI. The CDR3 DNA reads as TGTGCCAGCACGGGACTCCCGGGGACAGATACGCAGTATTTT. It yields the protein CASTGLPGTDTQYF.

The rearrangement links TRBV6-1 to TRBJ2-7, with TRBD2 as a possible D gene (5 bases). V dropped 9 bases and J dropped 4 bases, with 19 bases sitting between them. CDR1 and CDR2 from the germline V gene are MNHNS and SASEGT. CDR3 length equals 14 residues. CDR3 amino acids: CASRRFLSGYEQYF. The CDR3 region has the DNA TGTGCCAGTCGGAGATTCTTATCGGGATACGAGCAGTACTTC.

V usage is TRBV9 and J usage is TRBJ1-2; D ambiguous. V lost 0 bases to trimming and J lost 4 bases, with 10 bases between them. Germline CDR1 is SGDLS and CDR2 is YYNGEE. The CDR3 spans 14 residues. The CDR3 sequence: CASSVDAGFYGYTF. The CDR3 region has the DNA TGTGCCAGCAGCGTAGACGCAGGCTTCTATGGCTACACCTTC.

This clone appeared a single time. DNA for the CDR3: TGTGCCAGCAGATACAGGGGGAACACCGGGGAGCTGTTTTTT. Amino acids: CASRYRGNTGELFF. The chain is built from TRBV5-8 and TRBJ2-2; 7 bases line up with TRBD1. Unmatched junction bases numbered 2, after V lost 5 bases and J lost 1 base. CDR1 and CDR2 (germline): SGHTS, YDEGEE. The CDR3 extends over 14 amino acids. The full variable domain, in which reference TRBV5-8 and TRBJ2-2 provide the parts outside the CDR3, is EAGVTQSPTHLIKTRGQQATLRCSPISGHTSVYWYQQALGLGLQFLLWYDEGEERNRGNFPPRFSGRQFPNYSSELNVNALELEDSALYLCASRYRGNTGELFFGEGSRLTVL.

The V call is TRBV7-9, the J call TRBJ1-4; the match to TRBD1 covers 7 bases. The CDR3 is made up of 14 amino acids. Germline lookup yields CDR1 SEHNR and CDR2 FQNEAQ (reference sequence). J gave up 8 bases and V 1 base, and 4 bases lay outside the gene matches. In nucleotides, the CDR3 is TGTGCCAGCAGCTTAGTAGGGGGCGCAGAAAAACTGTTTTTT. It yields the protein CASSLVGGAEKLFF.

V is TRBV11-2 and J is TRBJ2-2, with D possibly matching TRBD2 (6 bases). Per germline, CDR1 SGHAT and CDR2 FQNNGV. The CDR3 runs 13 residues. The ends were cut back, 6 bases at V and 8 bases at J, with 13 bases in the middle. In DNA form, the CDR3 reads TGTGCCAGCAGGGGGGGATCATGGGGGGAGCTGTTTTTT. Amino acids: CASRGGSWGELFF.

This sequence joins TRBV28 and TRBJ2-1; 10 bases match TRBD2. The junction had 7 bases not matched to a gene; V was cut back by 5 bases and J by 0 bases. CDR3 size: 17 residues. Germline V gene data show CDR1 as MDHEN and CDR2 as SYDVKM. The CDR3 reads CASSPISGGISYNEQFF. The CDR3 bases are TGTGCCAGCAGTCCTATTAGCGGGGGGATCTCCTACAATGAGCAGTTCTTC.

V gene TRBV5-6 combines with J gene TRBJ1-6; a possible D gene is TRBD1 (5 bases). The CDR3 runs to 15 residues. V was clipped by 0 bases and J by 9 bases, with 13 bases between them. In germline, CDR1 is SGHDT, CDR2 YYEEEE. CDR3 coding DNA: TGTGCCAGCAGCTTGGGGGCAGGGCCAGGTTCACCCCTCCACTTT. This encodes CASSLGAGPGSPLHF.

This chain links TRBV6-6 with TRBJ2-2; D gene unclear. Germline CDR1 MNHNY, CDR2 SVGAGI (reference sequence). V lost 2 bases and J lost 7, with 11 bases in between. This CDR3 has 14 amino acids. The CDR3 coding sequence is TGTGCCAGCAGTTACCATCCCTCGGGCGGGGAGCTGTTTTTT. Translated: CASSYHPSGGELFF.

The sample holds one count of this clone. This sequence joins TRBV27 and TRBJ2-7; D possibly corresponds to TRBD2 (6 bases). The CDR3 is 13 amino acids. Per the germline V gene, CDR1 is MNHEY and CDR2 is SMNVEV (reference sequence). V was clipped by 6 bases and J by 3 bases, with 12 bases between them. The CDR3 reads CASSLGLLYEQYF. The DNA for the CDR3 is TGTGCCAGCAGCCTGGGACTCCTCTACGAGCAGTACTTC.

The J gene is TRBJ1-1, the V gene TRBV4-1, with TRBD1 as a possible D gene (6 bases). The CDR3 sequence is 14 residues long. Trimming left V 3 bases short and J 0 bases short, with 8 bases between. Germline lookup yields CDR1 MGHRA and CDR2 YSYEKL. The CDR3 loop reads CASSHGQLNTEAFF. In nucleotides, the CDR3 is TGCGCCAGCAGCCACGGACAGCTGAACACTGAAGCTTTCTTT.

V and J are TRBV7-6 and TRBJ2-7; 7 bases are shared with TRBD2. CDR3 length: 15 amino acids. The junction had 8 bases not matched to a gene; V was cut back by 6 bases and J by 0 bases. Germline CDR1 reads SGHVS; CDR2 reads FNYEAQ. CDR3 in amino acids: CASSPIGGSSYEQYF. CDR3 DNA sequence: TGTGCCAGCAGTCCGATCGGGGGGTCCTCCTACGAGCAGTACTTC.

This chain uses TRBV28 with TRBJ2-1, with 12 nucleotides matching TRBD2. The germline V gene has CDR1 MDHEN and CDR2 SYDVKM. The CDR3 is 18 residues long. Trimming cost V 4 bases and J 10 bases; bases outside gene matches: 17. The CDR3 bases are TGTGCCAGCAGTTCAAACGCCCGATCTAGCGGGAGGGCCCCCGAGCAGTTCTTC. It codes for CASSSNARSSGRAPEQFF. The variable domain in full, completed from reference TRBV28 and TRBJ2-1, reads DVKVTQSSRYLVKRTGEKVFLECVQDMDHENMFWYRQDPGLGLRLIYFSYDVKMKEKGDIPEGYSVSREKKERFSLILESASTNQTSMYLCASSSNARSSGRAPEQFFGPGTRLTVL.

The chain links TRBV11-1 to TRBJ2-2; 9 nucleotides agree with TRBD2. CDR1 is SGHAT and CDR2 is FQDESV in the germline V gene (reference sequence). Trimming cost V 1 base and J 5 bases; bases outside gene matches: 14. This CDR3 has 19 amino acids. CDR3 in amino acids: CASSLGWSLAGPGTGELFF. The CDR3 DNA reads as TGTGCCAGCAGCTTAGGCTGGAGTCTAGCGGGACCTGGGACCGGGGAGCTGTTTTTT.

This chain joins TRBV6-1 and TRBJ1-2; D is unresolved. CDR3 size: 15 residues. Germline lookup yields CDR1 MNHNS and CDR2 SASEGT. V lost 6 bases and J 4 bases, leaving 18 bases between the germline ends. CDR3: CASRAPYPRGYGYTF. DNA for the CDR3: TGTGCCAGCAGGGCGCCCTACCCGCGGGGCTATGGCTACACCTTC.

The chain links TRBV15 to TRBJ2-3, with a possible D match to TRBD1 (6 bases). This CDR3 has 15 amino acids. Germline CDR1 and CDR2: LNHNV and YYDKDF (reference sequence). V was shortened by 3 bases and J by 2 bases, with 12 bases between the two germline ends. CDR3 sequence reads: CATSRVRDNTDTQYF. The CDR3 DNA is TGTGCCACCAGCAGGGTCCGGGACAACACAGATACGCAGTATTTT.

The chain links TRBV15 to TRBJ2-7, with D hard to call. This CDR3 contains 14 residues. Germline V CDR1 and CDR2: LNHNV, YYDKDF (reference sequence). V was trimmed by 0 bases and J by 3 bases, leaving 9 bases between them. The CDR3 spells CATSREVLLYEQYF. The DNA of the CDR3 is TGTGCCACCAGCAGAGAGGTACTACTCTACGAGCAGTACTTC.

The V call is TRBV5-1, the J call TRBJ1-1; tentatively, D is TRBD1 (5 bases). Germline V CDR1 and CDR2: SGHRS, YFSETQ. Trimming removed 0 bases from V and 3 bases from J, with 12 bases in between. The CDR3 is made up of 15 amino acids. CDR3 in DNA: TGCGCCAGCAGCTTGGCCCCAGGGATTTACACTGAAGCTTTCTTT. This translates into CASSLAPGIYTEAFF.

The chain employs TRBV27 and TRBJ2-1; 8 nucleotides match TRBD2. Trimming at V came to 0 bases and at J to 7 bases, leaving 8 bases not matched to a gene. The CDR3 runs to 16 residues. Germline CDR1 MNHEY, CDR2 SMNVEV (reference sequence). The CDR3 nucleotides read TGTGCCAGCAGTTTATCGCCGGGAGGGTTGGGTAATGAGCAGTTCTTC. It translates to CASSLSPGGLGNEQFF.

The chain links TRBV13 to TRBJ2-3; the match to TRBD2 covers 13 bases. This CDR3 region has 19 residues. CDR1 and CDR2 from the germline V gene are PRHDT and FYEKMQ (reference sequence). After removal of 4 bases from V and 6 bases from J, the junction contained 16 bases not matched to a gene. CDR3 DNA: TGTGCCAGCAGCTCAATAATCCGACTAGCGGGGGGCCAGGTTGATACGCAGTATTTT. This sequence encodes CASSSIIRLAGGQVDTQYF.

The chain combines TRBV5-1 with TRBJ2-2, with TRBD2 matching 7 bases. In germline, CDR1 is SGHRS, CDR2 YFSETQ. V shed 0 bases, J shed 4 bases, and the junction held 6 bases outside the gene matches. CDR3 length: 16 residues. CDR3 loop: CASSLAGGGSTGELFF. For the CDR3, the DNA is TGCGCCAGCAGCTTGGCGGGCGGGGGATCCACCGGGGAGCTGTTTTTT.

The CDR3 spells CASSFVGASTEAFF. The CDR3 region has the DNA TGTGCCAGCAGCTTCGTGGGGGCAAGCACTGAAGCTTTCTTT. This rearrangement joins TRBV7-9 to TRBJ1-1; D is possibly TRBD1 (6 bases). This CDR3 has 14 residues. Germline CDR1 is SEHNR and CDR2 is FQNEAQ (reference sequence). V was trimmed by 3 bases and J by 4 bases, leaving 12 bases between them.

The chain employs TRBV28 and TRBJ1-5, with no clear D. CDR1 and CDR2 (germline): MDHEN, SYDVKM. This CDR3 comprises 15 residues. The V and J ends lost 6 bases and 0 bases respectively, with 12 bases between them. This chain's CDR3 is CASSLASNSNQPQHF. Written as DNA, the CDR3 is TGTGCCAGCAGCCTAGCCTCGAATAGCAATCAGCCCCAGCATTTT.

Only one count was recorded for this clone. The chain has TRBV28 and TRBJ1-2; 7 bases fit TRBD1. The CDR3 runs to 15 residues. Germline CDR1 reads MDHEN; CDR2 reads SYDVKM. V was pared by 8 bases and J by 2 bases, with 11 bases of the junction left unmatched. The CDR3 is CASDALGQSNYGYTF. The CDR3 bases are TGTGCCAGCGATGCACTGGGACAGTCCAACTATGGCTACACCTTC.

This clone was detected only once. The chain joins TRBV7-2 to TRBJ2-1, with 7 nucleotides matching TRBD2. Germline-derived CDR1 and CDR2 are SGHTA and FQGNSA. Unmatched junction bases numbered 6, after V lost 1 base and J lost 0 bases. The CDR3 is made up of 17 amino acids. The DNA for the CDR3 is TGTGCCAGCAGCTTAGTGGCGGGGGACCTCTCCTACAATGAGCAGTTCTTC. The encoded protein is CASSLVAGDLSYNEQFF.

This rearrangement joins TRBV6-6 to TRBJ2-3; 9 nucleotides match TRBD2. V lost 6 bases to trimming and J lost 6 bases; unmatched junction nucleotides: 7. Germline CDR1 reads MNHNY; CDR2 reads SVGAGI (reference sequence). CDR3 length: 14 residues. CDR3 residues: CASSAGGLSDTQYF. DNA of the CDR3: TGTGCCAGCAGCGCGGGGGGGCTATCGGATACGCAGTATTTT.

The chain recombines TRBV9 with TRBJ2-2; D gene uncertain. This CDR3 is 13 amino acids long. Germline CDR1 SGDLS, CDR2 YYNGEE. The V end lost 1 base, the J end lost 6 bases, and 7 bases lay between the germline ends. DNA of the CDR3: TGTGCCAGCAGCGTACCGAGATCCGGGGAGCTGTTTTTT. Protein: CASSVPRSGELFF. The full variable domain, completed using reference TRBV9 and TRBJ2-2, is DSGVTQTPKHLITATGQRVTLRCSPRSGDLSVYWYQQSLDQGLQFLIQYYNGEERAKGNILERFSAQQFPDLHSELNLSSLELGDSALYFCASSVPRSGELFFGEGSRLTVL.

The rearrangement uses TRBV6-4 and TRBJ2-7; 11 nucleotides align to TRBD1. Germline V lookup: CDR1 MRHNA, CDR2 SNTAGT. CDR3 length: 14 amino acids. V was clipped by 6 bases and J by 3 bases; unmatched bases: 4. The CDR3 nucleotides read TGTGCCAGCAGCCAGGGACAGGGGGACTACGAGCAGTACTTC. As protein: CASSQGQGDYEQYF.